The rows below give T cell receptor beta chains drawn from one sample of a study of blood T cell repertoires in COVID-19. The data were produced by immunoSEQ multiplex PCR, yet TCRdb's version contains in-frame clones alone and is incomplete. There are 15,000 to 20,000 clones in the sample; 75% to 95% occur only once, and about 7.7% lies in the top ten. The sequencing input was peripheral blood. Receptors originate from a human donor in a cohort sampled during active COVID-19. Each CDR3 is given with its conserved first and last residue. A D gene is named only where the DNA matches it firmly. Size is omitted from some rows. Given values are once, few, many or a class for expanded clones.

d_call	clone_size	v_call	j_call	cdr3_aa	cdr3_nt
-	-	TRBV6-5	TRBJ2-5	CASTVGSQETQYF	TGTGCCAGCACCGTGGGCTCTCAAGAGACCCAGTACTTC
-	-	TRBV5-6	TRBJ1-5	CASSSGLGVNQPQHF	TGTGCCAGCAGCTCGGGGTTAGGAGTAAATCAGCCCCAGCATTTT
TRBD2	-	TRBV25-1	TRBJ2-5	CASSVSGSGGETQYF	TGTGCCAGCAGTGTTAGCGGGAGTGGGGGAGAGACCCAGTACTTC
-	once	TRBV3-1/TRBV3-2	TRBJ1-1	CASSQDRRFTEAFF	TGTGCCAGCAGCCAAGACAGGCGATTCACTGAAGCTTTCTTT
-	-	TRBV5-4	TRBJ2-7	CASSERTALRASEQYF	TGTGCCAGCAGCGAGAGGACAGCCCTTCGGGCTTCCGAGCAGTACTTC
TRBD2	-	TRBV19	TRBJ2-7	CASSLLAGTTYEQYF	TGTGCCAGTAGCCTACTAGCGGGGACTACCTACGAGCAGTACTTC
TRBD2	once	TRBV11-3	TRBJ2-7	CASSLGGSSYEQYF	TGTGCCAGCAGCTTAGGCGGGAGCTCCTACGAGCAGTACTTC
TRBD1	-	TRBV18	TRBJ1-2	CASSPSTGGSYGYTF	TGTGCCAGCTCACCTTCGACAGGGGGCTCCTATGGCTACACCTTC
TRBD2	-	TRBV27	TRBJ2-5	CASSSIAGGPRETQYF	TGTGCCAGCAGTTCAATAGCGGGGGGGCCTCGGGAGACCCAGTACTTC
TRBD1	-	TRBV6-5	TRBJ2-2	CATRRDRANTGELFF	TGTGCCACCAGGAGGGACAGGGCGAACACCGGGGAGCTGTTTTTT
TRBD1	-	TRBV5-4	TRBJ1-6	CASTQTGSSYNSPLHF	TGTGCCAGCACCCAGACAGGGAGCTCCTATAATTCACCCCTCCACTTT
TRBD2	-	TRBV18	TRBJ2-5	CASSPSGRAGDF	TGTGCCAGCTCACCTAGCGGGAGGGCGGGGGACTTC
-	-	TRBV2	TRBJ2-7	CASGSVGQSYEQYF	TGTGCCAGCGGATCGGTGGGCCAATCCTACGAGCAGTACTTC
-	-	TRBV18	TRBJ1-6	CASSPQLGQQNSPLHF	TGTGCCAGCTCACCCCAGCTAGGACAACAGAATTCACCCCTCCACTTT
-	-	TRBV4-3	TRBJ2-3	CASSQEYKSRADTQYF	TGCGCCAGCAGCCAAGAGTATAAGTCTCGCGCAGATACGCAGTATTTT
TRBD2	-	TRBV7-9	TRBJ2-1	CASKKTSGGANEQFF	TGTGCCAGCAAGAAGACTAGCGGGGGGGCCAATGAGCAGTTCTTC
TRBD1	-	TRBV6-1	TRBJ2-1	CASSETGGAYNEQFF	TGTGCCAGCAGTGAGACAGGGGGCGCCTACAATGAGCAGTTCTTC
-	-	TRBV6-6	TRBJ2-3	CASSYITGTDTQYF	TGTGCCAGCAGCTACATAACGGGCACAGATACGCAGTATTTT
-	once	TRBV7-2	TRBJ2-5	CASSLWGAGKQETQYF	TGTGCCAGCAGCCTGTGGGGTGCGGGGAAACAAGAGACCCAGTACTTC
-	once	TRBV11-3	TRBJ2-1	CASSLDLGGNSYNEQFF	TGTGCCAGCAGCTTAGATCTTGGGGGGAACTCCTACAATGAGCAGTTCTTC
TRBD1	-	TRBV6-5	TRBJ2-7	CASTGQVAYEQYF	TGTGCCAGCACGGGACAGGTTGCCTACGAGCAGTACTTC
TRBD1	-	TRBV5-1	TRBJ1-2	CASSLGQGAPGYTF	TGCGCCAGCAGCCTCGGACAGGGGGCGCCTGGCTACACCTTC
TRBD1	-	TRBV29-1	TRBJ2-3	CSARTGTSAQYF	TGCAGCGCTCGGACAGGGACGAGTGCGCAGTATTTT
TRBD1	once	TRBV9	TRBJ1-1	CASSVGGSGGTKEAFF	TGTGCCAGCAGCGTAGGTGGGTCAGGGGGAACTAAAGAAGCTTTCTTT
-	-	TRBV7-2	TRBJ1-3	CASSPAVGNTIYF	TGTGCCAGCAGCCCCGCGGTCGGAAACACCATATATTTT
TRBD2	-	TRBV5-1	TRBJ2-3	CASSSSSLAGVADTQYF	TGCGCCAGCAGCTCTTCATCGCTAGCGGGAGTTGCAGATACGCAGTATTTT
-	once	TRBV5-4	TRBJ1-1	CASSSVNTEAFF	TGTGCTTCCTCCAGTGTGAACACTGAAGCTTTCTTT
TRBD1	-	TRBV27	TRBJ2-7	CASSPGGYEQYF	TGTGCCAGCAGCCCAGGGGGCTACGAGCAGTACTTC
TRBD1	-	TRBV7-3	TRBJ2-3	CASSLSDRSTDTQYF	TGTGCCAGCAGCTTATCGGACAGGAGCACAGATACGCAGTATTTT
TRBD2	-	TRBV3-1/TRBV3-2	TRBJ2-3	CASSQESSGADTQYF	TGTGCCAGCAGCCAAGAATCTAGCGGGGCTGATACGCAGTATTTT
-	-	TRBV5-1	TRBJ2-5	CATRETTYQETQYF	TGCGCCACCAGAGAGACTACGTACCAAGAGACCCAGTACTTC
-	-	TRBV6-5	TRBJ1-2	CASSYRRGNSNGYTF	TGTGCCAGCAGTTACAGAAGAGGAAATTCAAATGGCTACACCTTC
TRBD2	-	TRBV5-4	TRBJ2-5	CASSLALLAGEETQYF	TGTGCCAGCAGCTTGGCCCTTCTAGCGGGGGAAGAGACCCAGTACTTC